This is a list of T cell receptor beta chains from one sample in a study of T cell changes during pregnancy in multiple sclerosis. Repertoires were generated with immunoSEQ multiplex PCR, while TCRdb's copy carries only in-frame clones and drops some. The table includes 100,000 or so clones, more than 85% detected once. The sample was peripheral blood, taken in the second trimester of pregnancy. Receptors originate from a female donor with multiple sclerosis, enrolled in a pregnancy study. CDR3s include the opening cysteine and the closing phenylalanine or tryptophan. A D gene is named only where the DNA matches it firmly. A clone size is listed for some rows: how often the clone was seen (once, few, many), or a class if it is expanded.

TRBJ2-1,TRBV4-2,TRBD2,NA,16,CASSNLGSGTYNEQFF,TGTGCCAGCAGCAACCTTGGAAGCGGGACCTACAATGAGCAGTTCTTC
TRBJ2-1,TRBV7-6,TRBD2,NA,14,CASSWTSGSVEQFF,TGTGCCAGCAGCTGGACTAGCGGGAGTGTTGAGCAGTTCTTC
TRBJ1-1,TRBV19,NA,NA,14,CASSSRHFNTEAFF,TGTGCCAGTAGCAGCCGACACTTTAACACTGAAGCTTTCTTT
TRBJ1-1,TRBV30,TRBD1,few,15,CAWSVPGQGITEAFF,TGTGCCTGGAGTGTCCCGGGACAGGGAATAACTGAAGCTTTCTTT
TRBJ2-7,TRBV4-2,NA,NA,11,CASSRPGEQYF,TGTGCCAGCAGCCGACCGGGAGAGCAGTACTTC
TRBJ1-3,TRBV7-2,NA,NA,17,CASSLSSGVSSGNTIYF,TGTGCCAGCAGCTTAAGTTCGGGAGTGAGCTCTGGAAACACCATATATTTT
TRBJ2-1,TRBV29-1,TRBD2,NA,15,CSVGLAESSYNEQFF,TGCAGCGTTGGTCTAGCGGAGAGCTCCTACAATGAGCAGTTCTTC
TRBJ2-7,TRBV7-7,TRBD1,once,13,CASSHRTGYEQYF,TGTGCTAGCAGCCATCGGACAGGCTACGAGCAGTACTTC
TRBJ2-1,TRBV5-4,TRBD2,NA,13,CASRGLAGVEQFF,TGTGCCAGCAGGGGACTAGCGGGAGTAGAGCAGTTCTTC
TRBJ2-7,TRBV5-3,TRBD2,NA,18,CARSLPRLAGVGPYEQYF,TGTGCCAGAAGCTTGCCCCGGCTAGCGGGAGTTGGACCCTACGAGCAGTACTTC
TRBJ2-7,TRBV7-6,NA,once,15,CASSFEPGSSYEQYF,TGTGCCAGCAGCTTCGAACCGGGTTCCTCCTACGAGCAGTACTTC
TRBJ1-2,TRBV30,TRBD1,NA,12,CAWSSGGNGYTF,TGTGCCTGGAGTTCAGGGGGTAATGGCTACACCTTC
TRBJ2-1,TRBV29-1,NA,once,17,CSVEGLASTGRYNEQFF,TGCAGCGTTGAAGGACTGGCTAGTACAGGAAGGTACAATGAGCAGTTCTTC
TRBJ2-7,TRBV5-6,TRBD2,few,14,CASSFGTSVYEQYF,TGTGCCAGCAGCTTCGGGACTAGCGTCTACGAGCAGTACTTC
TRBJ1-1,TRBV7-9,NA,NA,17,CASSLFAGLGQDTEAFF,TGTGCCAGCAGCTTATTCGCAGGGCTAGGTCAAGACACTGAAGCTTTCTTT
TRBJ2-3,TRBV7-9,TRBD1,NA,16,CASSEGTGLYTDTQYF,TGTGCCAGCAGCGAAGGGACAGGGCTATACACAGATACGCAGTATTTT
TRBJ2-5,TRBV15,NA,NA,15,CATSREEGTGETQYF,TGTGCCACCAGCAGAGAGGAGGGGACGGGGGAGACCCAGTACTTC
TRBJ2-7,TRBV4-1,NA,NA,15,CASSQVSGTPYEQYF,TGCGCCAGCAGCCAAGTTTCAGGCACCCCCTACGAGCAGTACTTC
TRBJ2-7,TRBV27,NA,NA,15,CASSFQRLSSYEQYF,TGTGCCAGCAGTTTCCAGCGGCTGAGCTCCTACGAGCAGTACTTC
TRBJ1-1,TRBV28,NA,NA,14,CASSFGQVNTEAFF,TGTGCCAGCAGTTTTGGGCAGGTGAACACTGAAGCTTTCTTT
TRBJ2-6,TRBV19,TRBD1,NA,17,CASSSGTGGSGANVLTF,TGTGCCAGTAGTAGCGGGACAGGGGGATCTGGGGCCAACGTCCTGACTTTC
TRBJ2-7,TRBV7-8,NA,once,14,CASSGSQGPYEQYF,TGTGCCAGCAGTGGGAGCCAGGGGCCCTACGAGCAGTACTTC
TRBJ2-7,TRBV4-1,TRBD2,NA,15,CASSPGLAGLYEQYF,TGCGCCAGCAGCCCTGGACTAGCGGGGCTCTACGAGCAGTACTTC
TRBJ1-5,TRBV5-6,NA,NA,14,CASSRKDSYQPQHF,TGTGCCAGCAGCCGAAAAGACAGTTACCAGCCCCAGCATTTT
TRBJ2-3,TRBV6-6,NA,NA,15,CASSYDGSFTDTQYF,TGTGCCAGCAGTTACGACGGGAGCTTCACAGATACGCAGTATTTT
TRBJ2-5,TRBV30,NA,NA,17,CAWNGGGGGPSQETQYF,TGTGCCTGGAATGGAGGAGGAGGGGGCCCTTCTCAAGAGACCCAGTACTTC
TRBJ2-2,TRBV7-9,NA,NA,15,CASSLAQAVSGELFF,TGTGCCAGCAGCTTAGCACAGGCCGTTTCCGGGGAGCTGTTTTTT
TRBJ1-1,TRBV28,TRBD1,NA,16,CASSFARGPFGTEAFF,TGTGCCAGCAGTTTTGCCAGGGGGCCATTTGGAACTGAAGCTTTCTTT